This TCR beta chain was identified during a study of T cell responses to AZD1222 COVID-19 vaccine. General study findings and limits: Donors were chiefly white British, with a greater number of females, and clonal diversity was perhaps underestimated. Seropositive AZD1222 recipients at baseline numbered only five or six. Among vaccine-associated CD4 TCRs, coverage spanned spike, with dominance at 160-218 and 743-854. Once two AZD1222 doses were given, Spike-specific TCR breadth and depth went up.

Note on this clone: Antigen unknown.

Germline values: CDR1 SGHTA, CDR2 FQGNSA. V lost 5 bases, J lost 2 bases, and 13 bases lay in between. This CDR3 is built from 14 residues. Only in-frame clones appear in the TCRdb table, and some are missing; sequencing was by immunoSEQ multiplex PCR. Here the sample spans under 200,000 clones, about 87% being singletons. The rearrangement joins TRBV7-2 to TRBJ2-7; D is perhaps TRBD2 (6 bases). Material: peripheral blood, obtained on day 0 of MenACWY control vaccination. The sequence was collected from an adult in good health. CDR3 DNA sequence: TGTGCCAGCAGCCTGGGACTTGCCACCTACGAGCAGTACTTC. It is translated as CASSLGLATYEQYF.